This is a list of T cell receptor beta chains from one sample in a study of blood T cell repertoires in COVID-19. TCRdb's table, derived via immunoSEQ multiplex PCR, lists solely in-frame clones and lacks some. The sample consists of some 250,000 clones, 75% to 90% of them appearing once. Sequencing was done on a sample of peripheral blood. The receptor set was obtained from a man aged 25-45 years with active or convalescent COVID-19. The CDR3 runs from the conserved cysteine through the conserved F or W. A D gene is named only where the DNA matches it firmly. Size values are once, few and many counts, or a class for expanded clones, and some rows have none.

J: TRBJ2-5; size: .; V: TRBV13; D: .; DNA: TGTGCCAGCAGCTTATCGGGGAAAGAGACCCAGTACTTC; CDR3: CASSLSGKETQYF
J: TRBJ2-1; size: .; V: TRBV7-2; D: TRBD2; DNA: TGTGCCAGCAGCCTTAATAGCGGGGGAGGGAATGAGCAGTTCTTC; CDR3: CASSLNSGGGNEQFF
J: TRBJ1-1; size: .; V: TRBV2; D: .; DNA: TGTGCCAGCAGTGAATTACAGGGTGCTTTTACGAACACTGAAGCTTTCTTT; CDR3: CASSELQGAFTNTEAFF
J: TRBJ1-3; size: once; V: TRBV15; D: TRBD1; DNA: TGTGCCACCAGGGGGACAGGGAAGACTGGAAACACCATATATTTT; CDR3: CATRGTGKTGNTIYF
J: TRBJ1-1; size: once; V: TRBV30; D: .; DNA: TGTGCCTCCCGTTCGGTGCACACTGAAGCTTTCTTT; CDR3: CASRSVHTEAFF
J: TRBJ2-5; size: .; V: TRBV16; D: TRBD2; DNA: TGTGCCAGCAGCCAATCGACTAGCGGGGACCAGTACTTC; CDR3: CASSQSTSGDQYF
J: TRBJ2-7; size: .; V: TRBV6-1; D: TRBD1; DNA: TGTGCCAGCAGTGTATTCCCGGGACAGGGACTCTACGAGCAGTACTTC; CDR3: CASSVFPGQGLYEQYF
J: TRBJ1-2; size: .; V: TRBV20-1; D: TRBD1; DNA: TGCAGTGCTAGTGCAGGGGGAATAGCGCGGGGCTACACCTTC; CDR3: CSASAGGIARGYTF
J: TRBJ2-1; size: .; V: TRBV4-2; D: TRBD1; DNA: TGTGCCAGCAGCCAAGATCGGGACAGTAGGTACAATGAGCAGTTCTTC; CDR3: CASSQDRDSRYNEQFF
J: TRBJ1-5; size: few; V: TRBV19; D: TRBD1; DNA: TGTGCCAGTAGTATATGGGACAGGGGAACGGATCAGCCCCAGCATTTT; CDR3: CASSIWDRGTDQPQHF
J: TRBJ2-2; size: .; V: TRBV11-3; D: TRBD1; DNA: TGTGCCAGCAGCCCCCGGGACAGGGGGCGGTCCGGGGAGCTGTTTTTT; CDR3: CASSPRDRGRSGELFF
J: TRBJ2-5; size: .; V: TRBV5-1; D: TRBD2; DNA: TGCGCCAGCAGTTTGGGACGGGGGGGCGTTGAGACCCAGTACTTC; CDR3: CASSLGRGGVETQYF
J: TRBJ1-2; size: .; V: TRBV5-1; D: .; DNA: TGCGCCAGCAGCTTGGGAGGTACTGGAGGCTACACCTTC; CDR3: CASSLGGTGGYTF
J: TRBJ1-1; size: once; V: TRBV2; D: .; DNA: TGTGCCAGCAGTGAAGTGACAGTGAACACTGAAGCTTTCTTT; CDR3: CASSEVTVNTEAFF
J: TRBJ2-1; size: .; V: TRBV2; D: TRBD2; DNA: TGTGCCAGCAGTGGCCTAGCGGGGACAAATGAGCAGTTCTTC; CDR3: CASSGLAGTNEQFF
J: TRBJ2-1; size: .; V: TRBV7-8; D: TRBD2; DNA: TGTGCCAGCAGCCCCGTGCGGGGGGGCCTTAGGGCACCCCATGAGCAGTTCTTC; CDR3: CASSPVRGGLRAPHEQFF
J: TRBJ2-3; size: .; V: TRBV2; D: TRBD1; DNA: TGTGCCAGCAGTGAACAGGGACAGGGAACAGATACGCAGTATTTT; CDR3: CASSEQGQGTDTQYF
J: TRBJ1-5; size: once; V: TRBV12-3/TRBV12-4; D: .; DNA: TGTGCCAGCAGTCGGCAGGGAATTCAGCCCCAGCATTTT; CDR3: CASSRQGIQPQHF
J: TRBJ2-1; size: .; V: TRBV2; D: TRBD1; DNA: TGTGCCAGCAGTCCGGGACAGGGGGTGTACAATGAGCAGTTCTTC; CDR3: CASSPGQGVYNEQFF
J: TRBJ2-7; size: once; V: TRBV21-1; D: .; DNA: TGTGCCAGCAGCAAAGCGCGGGACAGGGGATACGAGCAGTACTTC; CDR3: CASSKARDRGYEQYF
J: TRBJ2-3; size: .; V: TRBV6-2/TRBV6-3; D: TRBD2; DNA: TGTGCCAGCAGCATAGCGGGGGGCCGCACAGATACGCAGTATTTT; CDR3: CASSIAGGRTDTQYF
J: TRBJ1-6; size: .; V: TRBV18; D: TRBD1; DNA: TGTGCCAGCTCATGGGACAGATATAATTCACCCCTCCACTTT; CDR3: CASSWDRYNSPLHF
J: TRBJ2-5; size: .; V: TRBV3-1/TRBV3-2; D: .; DNA: TGTGCCAGCAGCCAAGATTTCGACAAATGGGAGACCCAGTACTTC; CDR3: CASSQDFDKWETQYF
J: TRBJ2-7; size: once; V: TRBV19; D: TRBD2; DNA: TGTGCCAGTGGGTCCGGGACTAGCGGGGGGGCTCACGAGCAGTACTTC; CDR3: CASGSGTSGGAHEQYF
J: TRBJ1-1; size: once; V: TRBV12-3/TRBV12-4; D: .; DNA: TGTGCCAGCAGTTTACAGGGCTCCACTGAAGCTTTCTTT; CDR3: CASSLQGSTEAFF
J: TRBJ1-1; size: .; V: TRBV13; D: TRBD1; DNA: TGTGCCAGCAGCTCCCGGGACAGGGGAAACACTGAAGCTTTCTTT; CDR3: CASSSRDRGNTEAFF
J: TRBJ1-4; size: .; V: TRBV5-4; D: .; DNA: TGTGCCAGCAGCTTTGGCGGGAATGAAAAACTGTTTTTT; CDR3: CASSFGGNEKLFF